This passage covers 2 T cell receptor beta chains from one sample sequenced in a study of memory CD4+ T cells and cytomegalovirus serostatus. The sort gate was single viable CD3+CD4+CD8-CD45RO+ cells for memory CD4+ T cells. Only in-frame clones appear in the TCRdb table, and some are missing; sequencing was by immunoSEQ multiplex PCR. The sample gives over 35,000 clones, just under 80% of which show up once; more than 0.9% is in the top ten. Sequencing was performed on memory CD4+ T cells from blood. The receptors were gathered from an adult in good health and CMV-seronegative.

The chain is built from TRBV4-1 and TRBJ2-1; D is unresolved. Germline CDR1 MGHRA, CDR2 YSYEKL. The CDR3 is 16 residues long. The V end lost 0 bases, the J end lost 2 bases, and 11 bases lay between the germline ends. This CDR3 reads CASSQDDRPTYNEQFF. CDR3 nucleotide sequence: TGCGCCAGCAGCCAAGACGACCGACCCACCTACAATGAGCAGTTCTTC.

The genes are TRBV6-1 and TRBJ2-2; D possibly corresponds to TRBD1 (5 bases). The CDR3 consists of 16 residues. CDR1 is MNHNS and CDR2 is SASEGT in the germline V gene. Trimming shortened V by 3 bases and J by 5 bases, and 16 bases separated the two germline ends. DNA for the CDR3: TGTGCCAGCAGTGACCCAAAAGGGGTAATAACCGGGGAGCTGTTTTTT. The encoded protein is CASSDPKGVITGELFF.